This entry concerns a single T cell receptor beta chain. Its antigen is undetermined. This entry is derived from a study of OX40 agonist ivuxolimab in advanced cancers. Across the study: Patients were dosed with the agonistic anti-OX40 (CD134) antibody ivuxolimab. Partial responses occurred in three patients (one hepatocellular carcinoma, two cutaneous melanoma). General study points: Researchers did not determine the expanded peripheral T cells' antigen specificity. Relative to CD4+, CD8+ T cells held more expanded clones on average.

Sequencing used immunoSEQ multiplex PCR; TCRdb keeps in-frame clones, though not all of them. This table holds tens of thousands of clones, approximately 87% found once. The V and J ends lost 0 bases and 4 bases, in that order; junction bases with no gene match: 0. The CDR3 loop spans 15 amino acids. Germline V lookup: CDR1 SGDLS, CDR2 YYNGEE. The material sequenced was CD4+ or CD8+ T cells sorted from blood, taken in a trial of the OX40 agonist ivuxolimab. The receptor's source is an adult with an advanced solid tumor such as melanoma, head and neck, liver or kidney cancer. The chain links TRBV9 to TRBJ2-7; TRBD2 matches at 14 bases. CDR3 loop: CASSVGLAGGYEQYF. The DNA for the CDR3 is TGTGCCAGCAGCGTAGGACTAGCGGGAGGGTACGAGCAGTACTTC. The variable domain in full, with the rest retrieved from reference TRBV9 and TRBJ2-7, is DSGVTQTPKHLITATGQRVTLRCSPRSGDLSVYWYQQSLDQGLQFLIQYYNGEERAKGNILERFSAQQFPDLHSELNLSSLELGDSALYFCASSVGLAGGYEQYFGPGTRLTVT.